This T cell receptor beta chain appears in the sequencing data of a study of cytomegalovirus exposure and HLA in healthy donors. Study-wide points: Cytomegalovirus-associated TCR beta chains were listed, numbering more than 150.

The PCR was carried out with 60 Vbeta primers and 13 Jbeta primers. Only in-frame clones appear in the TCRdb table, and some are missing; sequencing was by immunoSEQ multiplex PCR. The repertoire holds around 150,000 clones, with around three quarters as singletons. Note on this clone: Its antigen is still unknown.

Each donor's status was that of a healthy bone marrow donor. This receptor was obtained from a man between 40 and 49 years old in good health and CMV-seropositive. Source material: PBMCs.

As DNA, the CDR3 is TGTGCCAGCAGTGCTACTGCCCGAGGAACTGGGGCCAACGTCCTGACTTTC. This sequence encodes CASSATARGTGANVLTF. This chain uses TRBV6-1 with TRBJ2-6; D gene ambiguous. Germline values: CDR1 MNHNS, CDR2 SASEGT. Deletions cut 4 bases from V and 2 bases from J, with 15 bases between. The CDR3 spans 17 residues.